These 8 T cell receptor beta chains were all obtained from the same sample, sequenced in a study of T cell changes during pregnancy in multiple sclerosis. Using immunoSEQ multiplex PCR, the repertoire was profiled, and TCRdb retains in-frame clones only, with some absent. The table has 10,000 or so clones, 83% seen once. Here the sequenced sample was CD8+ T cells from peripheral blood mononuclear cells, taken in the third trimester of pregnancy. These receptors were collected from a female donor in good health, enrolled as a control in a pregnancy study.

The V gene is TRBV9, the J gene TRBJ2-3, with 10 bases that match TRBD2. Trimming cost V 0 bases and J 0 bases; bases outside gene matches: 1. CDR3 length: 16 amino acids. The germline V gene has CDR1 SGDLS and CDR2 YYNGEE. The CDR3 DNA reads TGTGCCAGCAGCGTAGAGACTAGCGGGAGCACAGATACGCAGTATTTT. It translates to CASSVETSGSTDTQYF.

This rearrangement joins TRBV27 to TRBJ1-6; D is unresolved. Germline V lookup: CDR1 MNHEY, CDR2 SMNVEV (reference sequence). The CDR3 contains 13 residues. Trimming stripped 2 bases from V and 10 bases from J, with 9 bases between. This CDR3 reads CASSLIRKSPLHF. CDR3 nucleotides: TGTGCCAGCAGTTTAATCAGAAAGTCACCCCTCCACTTT.

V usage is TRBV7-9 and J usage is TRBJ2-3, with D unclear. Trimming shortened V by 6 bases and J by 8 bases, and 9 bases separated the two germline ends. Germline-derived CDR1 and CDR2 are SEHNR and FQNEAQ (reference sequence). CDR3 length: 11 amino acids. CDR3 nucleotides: TGTGCCAGCAGTTCTAACCCTACGCAGTATTTT. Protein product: CASSSNPTQYF. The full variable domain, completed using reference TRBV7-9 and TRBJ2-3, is DTGVSQNPRHKITKRGQNVTFRCDPISEHNRLYWYRQTLGQGPEFLTYFQNEAQLEKSRLLSDRFSAERPKGSFSTLEIQRTEQGDSAMYLCASSSNPTQYFGPGTRLTVL.

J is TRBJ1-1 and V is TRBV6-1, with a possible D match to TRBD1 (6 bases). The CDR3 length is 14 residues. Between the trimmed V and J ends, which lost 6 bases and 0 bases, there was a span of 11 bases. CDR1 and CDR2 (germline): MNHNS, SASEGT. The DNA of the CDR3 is TGTGCCAGCAGCCGACAGGTGATGAACACTGAAGCTTTCTTT. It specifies CASSRQVMNTEAFF.

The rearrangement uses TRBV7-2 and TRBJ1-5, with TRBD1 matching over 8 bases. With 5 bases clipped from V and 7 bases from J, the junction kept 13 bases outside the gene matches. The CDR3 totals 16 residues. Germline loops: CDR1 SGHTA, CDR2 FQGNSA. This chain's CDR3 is CASSHGQGGKGQPQHF. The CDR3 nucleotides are TGTGCCAGCAGCCATGGACAGGGAGGGAAAGGACAGCCCCAGCATTTT.

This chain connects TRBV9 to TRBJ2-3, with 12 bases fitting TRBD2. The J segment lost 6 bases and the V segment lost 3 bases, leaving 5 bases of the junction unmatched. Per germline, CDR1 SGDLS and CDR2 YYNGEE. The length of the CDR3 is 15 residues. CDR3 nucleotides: TGTGCCAGCAGCGCGACTAGCGGGGGTGGGGATACGCAGTATTTT. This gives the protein CASSATSGGGDTQYF.

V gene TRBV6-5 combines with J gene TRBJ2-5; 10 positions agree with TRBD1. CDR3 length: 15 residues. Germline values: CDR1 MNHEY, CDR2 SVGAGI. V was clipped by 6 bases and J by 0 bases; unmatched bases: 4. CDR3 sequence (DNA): TGTGCCAGCAGGTCCGGGACAGGGGACCAAGAGACCCAGTACTTC. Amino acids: CASRSGTGDQETQYF.

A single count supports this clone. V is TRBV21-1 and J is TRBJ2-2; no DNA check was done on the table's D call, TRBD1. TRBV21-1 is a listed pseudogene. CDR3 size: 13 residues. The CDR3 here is CASRTGNTGELFF. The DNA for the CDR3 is TGTGCCAGTCGGACAGGGAACACCGGGGAGCTGTTTTTT.